This T cell receptor beta chain was identified during a study of patients and donors after allogeneic stem cell transplantation (TCRdb year 2020). The library was prepared using RT-PCR. This sample was sequenced with a NextSeq 550. TCRdb trimmed the raw reads at Q25, called clones with MiXCR and kept productive beta chains. Every distinct CDR3 protein forms one entry, paired with its most common genes and DNA. In this sample the table shows about 90,000 distinct CDR3 sequences, roughly 52% of which occur a single time. Roughly two thirds of the sample goes to the ten largest clones. With regard to this clonotype: Its specific antigen is unknown. No much larger clonotype is one base removed from it; base qualities were not supplied.

CDR1 and CDR2, per the germline V gene, are SQVTM and ANQGSEA. Trimming costs V 6 bases and J 6 bases, and their ends lie 14 bases apart. CDR3 length: 12 amino acids, cysteine to phenylalanine. Just the 36-base CDR3 DNA is kept, in frame starting at base 1. The sample comprised blood, either unsorted or a sorted T cell fraction (not recorded which). The sequence is built from TRBV29-1 and TRBJ1-2; perhaps TRBD1 is the D gene, with 5 bases matching. The TCR was taken from a human donor who was either an allogeneic HSCT recipient or a stem cell or donor lymphocyte infusion donor (not recorded which). It is not recorded whose cells these are; they may come from a transplant donor. The DNA reads as follows: TGCAGCGTCCCTGGCAGGGTGGATGGCTACACCTTC. This yields the protein CSVPGRVDGYTF.